This T cell receptor (beta chain) stems from a study of T cells after yellow fever vaccination. TCRdb used MiXCR to reprocess the 5' RACE reads, holding one entry per CDR3 protein. Of about 340,000 distinct CDR3 sequences listed, approximately 4% were seen once; the top ten hold less than 25%. A word on this clonotype: Its antigen is not known.

CDR1 and CDR2 from the germline V gene are SGDLS and YYNGEE. V lost 4 bases and J lost 5, with 18 bases in between. The CDR3 consists of 15 residues. Study-wide results and limits: A small share of clonotypes appeared in both CD4 and CD8 compartments.

The specimen was PBMCs, collected 5 days after the yellow fever booster vaccination. The sequence was collected from a man in his late teens or twenties who received the YFV17D yellow fever vaccine. V usage is TRBV9 and J usage is TRBJ1-1; no reliable D call. The CDR3 region has the DNA TGTGCCAGCAGCTCGGTCATCGGGTCGGGGACTGAAGCTTTCTTT. The encoded protein is CASSSVIGSGTEAFF.